This T cell receptor beta chain was recovered during a study of CD8 T cells in ankylosing spondylitis. Study-wide findings and caveats: Ankylosing spondylitis blood appeared to carry a characteristic TCR beta motif of several highly homologous variants.

Germline CDR1 is LNHDA and CDR2 is SQIVND (reference sequence). Trimming pared 7 bases from V and 0 bases from J, leaving 7 bases between. CDR3 length: 13 amino acids. One entry per CDR3 protein, called by TCRdb with MiXCR from the 5' RACE reads. Of around 440,000 distinct CDR3 sequences detected, approximately 17% appear once; the ten largest clones hold 1%. There are a few counts of this clonotype. Its matching antigen is unknown. The specimen sequenced was blood, either unsorted or a sorted T cell fraction (not recorded which). This chain connects TRBV19 to TRBJ1-5; D is ambiguous. The sequence was obtained from a male donor with ankylosing spondylitis. This CDR3 reads CASTANSNQPQHF. The CDR3 DNA sequence: TGTGCCAGTACAGCTAATAGCAATCAGCCCCAGCATTTT.